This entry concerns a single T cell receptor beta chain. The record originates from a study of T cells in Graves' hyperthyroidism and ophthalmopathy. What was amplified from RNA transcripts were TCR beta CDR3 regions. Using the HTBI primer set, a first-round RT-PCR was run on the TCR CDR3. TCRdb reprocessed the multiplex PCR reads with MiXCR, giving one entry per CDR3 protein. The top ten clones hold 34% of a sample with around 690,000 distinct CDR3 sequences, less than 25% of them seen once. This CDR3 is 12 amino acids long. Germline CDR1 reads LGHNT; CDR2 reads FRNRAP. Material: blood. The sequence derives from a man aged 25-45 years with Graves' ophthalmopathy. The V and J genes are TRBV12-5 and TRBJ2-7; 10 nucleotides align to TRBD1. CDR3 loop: CAVGQGVVEQYF. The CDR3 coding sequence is TGTGCCGTCGGACAGGGGGTCGTCGAGCAGTACTTC.